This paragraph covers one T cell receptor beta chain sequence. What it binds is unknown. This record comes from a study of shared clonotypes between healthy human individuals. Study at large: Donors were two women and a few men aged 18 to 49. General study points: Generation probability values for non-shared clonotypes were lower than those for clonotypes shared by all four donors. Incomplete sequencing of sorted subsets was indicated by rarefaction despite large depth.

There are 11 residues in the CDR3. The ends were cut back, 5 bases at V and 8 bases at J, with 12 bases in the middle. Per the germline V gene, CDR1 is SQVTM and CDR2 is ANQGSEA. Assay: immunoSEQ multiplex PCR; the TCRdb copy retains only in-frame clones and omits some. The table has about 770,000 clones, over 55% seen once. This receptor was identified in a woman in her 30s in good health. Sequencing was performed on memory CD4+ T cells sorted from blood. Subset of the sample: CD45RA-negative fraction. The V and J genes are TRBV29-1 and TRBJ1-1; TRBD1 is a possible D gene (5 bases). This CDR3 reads CSVLLTGEAFF. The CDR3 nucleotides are TGCAGCGTTCTCCTTACAGGAGAAGCTTTCTTT.